This record concerns one T cell receptor beta chain sequence. The study drew participants aged 18 to 89 years from fewer than 30 US areas. Sequencing was performed with immunoSEQ multiplex PCR; in TCRdb, only in-frame clones are kept and a portion is missing. The table shows around 210,000 clones, with about 89% occurring only once. This record belongs to a study of blood T cell repertoires in COVID-19. Germline V gene data show CDR1 as SGHAT and CDR2 as FQNNGV. The CDR3 covers 15 residues. V shed 5 bases and J 4 bases; nucleotides not matched to a gene: 10. The receptor was isolated from a woman between 18 and 29 years old who had recovered from COVID-19. Specimen: PBMCs or T cells enriched from blood (not recorded which). V usage is TRBV11-2 and J usage is TRBJ2-5, with 7 bases identical to TRBD1. As DNA, the CDR3 is TGTGCCAGCAGCCTAATGGACAGACAGGGAGAGACCCAGTACTTC. It translates to CASSLMDRQGETQYF.